This TCR beta chain was documented in a study of cytomegalovirus exposure and HLA in healthy donors. Concerning this clone: Antigen specificity is unknown.

CDR1 and CDR2 from the germline V gene are SGHRS and YFSETQ. CDR3 length: 18 amino acids. The V end was cut by 0 bases, the J end by 0 bases, with 16 bases between. Notes on the study in general: Accurate prediction of HLA-A and HLA-B alleles (for most subjects) was reportedly achieved from TCR beta sequences. In vitro testing confirmed a few CMV-associated chains as specific for CMV antigens.

PCR amplification relied on 60 Vbeta primers (plus 13 Jbeta primers). Sequencing was performed with immunoSEQ multiplex PCR; in TCRdb, only in-frame clones are kept and a portion is missing. Here the sample table reports 160,000 or so clones. The sample consisted of PBMCs. The gene calls are TRBV5-1 and TRBJ2-1; D call uncertain. The TCR comes from a man younger than 40 in good health and CMV-seronegative. The CDR3 region is CASSLGYSLRSSYNEQFF. CDR3 DNA: TGCGCCAGCAGCTTGGGTTATAGCCTGCGTAGCTCCTACAATGAGCAGTTCTTC. Together with reference TRBV5-1 and TRBJ2-1, the CDR3 gives the full variable domain: KAGVTQTPRYLIKTRGQQVTLSCSPISGHRSVSWYQQTPGQGLQFLFEYFSETQRNKGNFPGRFSGRQFSNSRSEMNVSTLELGDSALYLCASSLGYSLRSSYNEQFFGPGTRLTVL.